This T cell receptor (beta chain) is drawn from a study of blood T cell repertoires in COVID-19. Study in general: Collection of acute and convalescent COVID-19 samples took place in the United States, Italy and Spain.

The length of the CDR3 is 16 residues. The germline V gene encodes CDR1 LGHDT and CDR2 YNNKEL (reference sequence). Trimming left V 6 bases short and J 2 bases short, with 16 bases between. Participants were aged about 18 to 90 years, lived in roughly 23 US areas, and enrolled virtually. All recovered Cohort 3 donors got two negative PCRs, got clearance, or saw symptom resolution. Original analysis: Reference gene primer amplification in the assay estimated nucleated cell counts. Using immunoSEQ multiplex PCR, the repertoire was profiled, and TCRdb retains in-frame clones only, with some absent. For V, J and clone size, that table is used; D and trimming come from the DNA. The sample has 130,000 to 150,000 clones; 70% to 90% are singletons.

The sequence came from a woman aged 40 to 50 who had recovered from COVID-19. The rearrangement joins TRBV3-1 (or the pseudogene TRBV3-2) to TRBJ2-2; perhaps TRBD1 as D (6 bases). Material for sequencing was PBMCs or T cells enriched from blood (not recorded which). In DNA form, the CDR3 reads TGTGCCAGCAGGTCCAGAGACAGGACTAACACCGGGGAGCTGTTTTTT. The encoded protein is CASRSRDRTNTGELFF.